The 23 T cell receptor beta chains listed next were all sequenced from one sample in a study of cytomegalovirus exposure and HLA in healthy donors. Vbeta (60) and Jbeta (13) primers were used in the PCR. This table comes from immunoSEQ multiplex PCR, and its TCRdb copy is limited to in-frame clones, with some not included. The sample has approximately 110,000 clones, about 73% seen once. Sequenced material: PBMCs. Receptor source: a woman aged 40 to 50 in good health and CMV-seronegative.

This clone appeared a single time. The chain is built from TRBV28 and TRBJ2-5; D unresolved. The last part of the DNA fits TRBJ2-7 better; the J call may be wrong. This CDR3 comprises 11 residues. CDR1 is MDHEN, CDR2 SYDVKM, per germline. CDR3 residues: CASSETYEQYF. CDR3 bases: TGTGCCAGCAGTGAAACCTACGAGCAGTACTTC.

The chain carries TRBV7-9 and TRBJ1-6; TRBD1 agrees at 8 bases. Germline CDR1 reads SEHNR; CDR2 reads FQNEAQ (reference sequence). The CDR3 sequence is 15 residues long. Trimming at V came to 5 bases and at J to 9 bases, leaving 9 bases not matched to a gene. CDR3 loop: CASSPTGTGPSPLHF. The CDR3 bases are TGTGCCAGCAGCCCAACAGGGACAGGACCTTCACCCCTCCACTTT.

This clone has a handful of counts. The J gene is TRBJ1-6, the V gene TRBV19; no firm D call. The CDR3 has 14 amino acids. V was cut by 4 bases and J by 4 bases, with 8 bases left in between. CDR1 and CDR2 (germline): LNHDA, SQIVND (reference sequence). The CDR3 coding sequence is TGTGCCAGTAGTAGAGGAGAATATAATTCACCCCTCCACTTT. This sequence encodes CASSRGEYNSPLHF.

The chain employs TRBV10-3 and TRBJ1-4; D remains ambiguous. There are 12 residues in the CDR3. V was trimmed by 5 bases and J by 4 bases, leaving 5 bases between them. Germline CDR1 reads ENHRY; CDR2 reads SYGVKD. The CDR3 region is CAISPGNEKLFF. The DNA for the CDR3 is TGTGCCATCAGTCCCGGTAATGAAAAACTGTTTTTT.

The chain is built from TRBV5-4 and TRBJ1-3, with TRBD1 as a possible D gene (6 bases). V lost 3 bases to trimming and J lost 1 base, with 8 bases between them. From germline, CDR1 is SGHNT and CDR2 YYREEE (reference sequence). The CDR3 extends over 14 amino acids. The chain's CDR3 is CASSSQGSGNTIYF. CDR3 in DNA: TGTGCCAGCAGCTCCCAGGGGTCTGGAAACACCATATATTTT.

V usage is TRBV28 and J usage is TRBJ1-2, with TRBD1 as a possible D gene (5 bases). Trimming pared 3 bases from V and 9 bases from J, leaving 11 bases between. This CDR3 has 12 residues. Germline loops: CDR1 MDHEN, CDR2 SYDVKM. The CDR3 DNA reads TGTGCCAGCAGTTTGGGGCCTCCGAGCTACACCTTC. Its protein is CASSLGPPSYTF.

The rearrangement links TRBV10-3 to TRBJ1-2, with D uncertain. This CDR3 is 14 amino acids long. Looked up from germline, CDR1 is ENHRY and CDR2 is SYGVKD. V lost 8 bases to trimming and J lost 6 bases, with 19 bases between them. The CDR3 nucleotides are TGTGCCATCCGCCCCGGGGAAATGGTGAATGGCTACACCTTC. It translates to CAIRPGEMVNGYTF.

The chain employs TRBV10-3 and TRBJ1-1; the match to TRBD1 covers 9 bases. The CDR3 spans 14 residues. J was trimmed by 1 base and V by 8 bases; bases with no gene match: 5. CDR1 ENHRY and CDR2 SYGVKD come from the germline V gene. The CDR3 bases are TGTGCCATCGCCAGACAGGGGGGGAACACTGAAGCTTTCTTT. Translation gives CAIARQGGNTEAFF.

This rearrangement joins TRBV14 to TRBJ2-1; no reliable D call. The CDR3 runs 12 residues. The germline V and J ends were trimmed by 1 base and 5 bases, with 3 bases remaining between them. Per germline, CDR1 SGHDN and CDR2 FVKESK. CDR3 in amino acids: CASSQVNNEQFF. The CDR3 DNA sequence: TGTGCCAGCAGCCAAGTAAACAATGAGCAGTTCTTC. Filled out from reference TRBV14 and TRBJ2-1, the complete variable domain reads EAGVTQFPSHSVIEKGQTVTLRCDPISGHDNLYWYRRVMGKEIKFLLHFVKESKQDESGMPNNRFLAERTGGTYSTLKVQPAELEDSGVYFCASSQVNNEQFFGPGTRLTVL.

The chain is built from TRBV9 and TRBJ2-6, with unresolved D. Germline CDR1 reads SGDLS; CDR2 reads YYNGEE. The CDR3 spans 14 residues. The V end lost 5 bases, the J end lost 0 bases, and 6 bases lay between the germline ends. The CDR3 is CASSASSGANVLTF. The CDR3 DNA sequence: TGTGCCAGCAGTGCTAGCTCTGGGGCCAACGTCCTGACTTTC.

The chain links TRBV5-4 to TRBJ2-2; D perhaps matches TRBD1 (7 bases). Germline V gene sequence: CDR1 SGHNT, CDR2 YYREEE (reference sequence). The CDR3 covers 18 residues. Deletions cut 0 bases from V and 2 bases from J, with 17 bases between. The CDR3 loop reads CASSLGGAGTANTGELFF. The CDR3 DNA sequence: TGTGCCAGCAGCTTGGGCGGGGCCGGGACAGCTAACACCGGGGAGCTGTTTTTT.

In this sample, this clone turned up a few times. The chain links TRBV30 to TRBJ2-3; D ambiguous. The CDR3 is 11 amino acids. V lost 2 bases and J lost 6, with 6 bases in between. CDR1 is GTSNPN, CDR2 SVGIG, per germline (reference sequence). The CDR3 loop is CAWSPRDTQYF. The CDR3 DNA sequence: TGTGCCTGGAGTCCCAGGGATACGCAGTATTTT.

This clone was found a few times. The CDR3 here is CSVVPTSGGTTSYNEQFF. The DNA of the CDR3 is TGCAGCGTTGTCCCGACTAGCGGGGGGACCACGTCTTACAATGAGCAGTTCTTC. V and J are TRBV29-1 and TRBJ2-1; 13 bases agree with TRBD2. Trimming removed 4 bases from V and 4 bases from J; junction bases left unmatched: 13. This CDR3 comprises 18 residues. CDR1 SQVTM and CDR2 ANQGSEA come from the germline V gene.

This rearrangement joins TRBV4-3 to TRBJ1-2; D might be TRBD1 (5 bases). Germline lookup yields CDR1 LGHNA and CDR2 YSLEER. V dropped 1 base and J dropped 9 bases, with 15 bases sitting between them. This CDR3 comprises 14 residues. For the CDR3, the DNA is TGCGCCAGCAGCCAAGTGGGGGGTAAGGTCAGCTACACCTTC. It encodes CASSQVGGKVSYTF.

The chain recombines TRBV25-1 with TRBJ1-2; 10 bases match TRBD1. This CDR3 spans 12 amino acids. V shed 8 bases, J shed 8 bases, and the junction held 5 bases outside the gene matches. Germline CDR1 reads MGHDK; CDR2 reads SYGVNS. CDR3 nucleotides: TGTGCCAGCCAGACAGGGGGCAAGGGCTACACCTTC. This sequence encodes CASQTGGKGYTF.

This clone was picked up a small number of times. The rearrangement links TRBV28 to TRBJ2-2, with TRBD1 matching 8 bases. The germline V gene encodes CDR1 MDHEN and CDR2 SYDVKM. J lost 4 bases, V lost 3 bases, and 7 bases had no gene match. The CDR3 runs to 16 residues. The CDR3 DNA sequence: TGTGCCAGCAGTTTCGGACAGGGCGTAGGCACCGGGGAGCTGTTTTTT. It translates to CASSFGQGVGTGELFF.

The chain uses TRBV5-6 and TRBJ2-1; 11 bases match TRBD2. There are 17 residues in the CDR3. Trimming took 4 bases from V and 1 from J; bases not matched to a gene: 7. Germline CDR1 reads SGHDT; CDR2 reads YYEEEE. The CDR3 protein is CASSRRTSGQSYNEQFF. CDR3 in DNA: TGTGCCAGCAGCCGGAGGACTAGCGGGCAGTCCTACAATGAGCAGTTCTTC.

This clone came up a few times. This chain links TRBV6-5 with TRBJ2-7, with D perhaps TRBD1 (5 bases). CDR3 length: 15 amino acids. V was trimmed by 6 bases and J by 3 bases, leaving 18 bases between them. The germline CDR1 and CDR2 sequences are MNHEY and SVGAGI. CDR3 DNA sequence: TGTGCCAGCAGGTCTGACAGACTCTCTGACTACGAGCAGTACTTC. Amino acids: CASRSDRLSDYEQYF.

The chain joins TRBV6-5 to TRBJ2-5; 8 positions match TRBD1. Germline V gene lookup returns CDR1 MNHEY and CDR2 SVGAGI. The CDR3 totals 15 residues. V lost 5 bases, J lost 2 bases, and 7 bases stayed unmatched. CDR3 nucleotide sequence: TGTGCCAGCAGTAGGACAGGGAATGGTCAAGAGACCCAGTACTTC. This gives the protein CASSRTGNGQETQYF.

This chain uses TRBV4-1 with TRBJ2-2, with D possibly being TRBD2 (9 bases). Germline V gene sequence: CDR1 MGHRA, CDR2 YSYEKL. The V gene lost 0 bases and the J gene lost 6 bases, with 20 bases spanning the gap. The CDR3 contains 18 residues. This CDR3 is CASSQDRGSGGQAGELFF. The CDR3 bases are TGCGCCAGCAGCCAAGATAGGGGTAGCGGGGGACAGGCCGGGGAGCTGTTTTTT.

The V and J genes are TRBV7-6 and TRBJ2-1, with 10 bases lining up with TRBD2. This CDR3 is built from 20 residues. J gave up 5 bases and V 5 bases, and 21 bases lay outside the gene matches. CDR1 is SGHVS and CDR2 is FNYEAQ in the germline V gene. CDR3 region: CASSPVLSSGRAGIHNEQFF. For the CDR3, the DNA is TGTGCCAGCAGCCCCGTCTTGTCAAGCGGGAGGGCCGGTATACACAATGAGCAGTTCTTC.

This rearrangement joins TRBV18 to TRBJ2-4; 8 bases are shared with TRBD1. CDR1 is KGHSH, CDR2 LQKENI, per germline. The junction had 2 bases not matched to a gene; V was cut back by 2 bases and J by 5 bases. The CDR3 spans 14 residues. CDR3 coding DNA: TGTGCCAGCTCACCAAGGGGACAGGAAAACATTCAGTACTTC. Encoded protein: CASSPRGQENIQYF.

This clone has only one observation. The chain joins TRBV27 to TRBJ2-1; possibly TRBD2 for D (6 bases). Trimming pared 3 bases from V and 15 bases from J, leaving 18 bases between. Germline V lookup: CDR1 MNHEY, CDR2 SMNVEV (reference sequence). There are 13 residues in the CDR3. The DNA of the CDR3 is TGTGCCAGCAGTTTCCTAGGACGGGGAGGTCCGTTCTTC. It encodes CASSFLGRGGPFF.